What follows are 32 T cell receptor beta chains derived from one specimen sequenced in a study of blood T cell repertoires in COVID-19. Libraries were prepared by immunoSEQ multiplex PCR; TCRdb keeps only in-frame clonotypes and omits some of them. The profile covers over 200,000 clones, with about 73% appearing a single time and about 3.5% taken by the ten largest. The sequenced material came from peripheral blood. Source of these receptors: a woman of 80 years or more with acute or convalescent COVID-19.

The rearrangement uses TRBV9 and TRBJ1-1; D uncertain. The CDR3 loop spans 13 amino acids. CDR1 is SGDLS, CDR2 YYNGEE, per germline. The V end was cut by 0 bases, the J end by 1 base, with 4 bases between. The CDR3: CASSVGRNTEAFF. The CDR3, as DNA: TGTGCCAGCAGCGTAGGCAGGAACACTGAAGCTTTCTTT.

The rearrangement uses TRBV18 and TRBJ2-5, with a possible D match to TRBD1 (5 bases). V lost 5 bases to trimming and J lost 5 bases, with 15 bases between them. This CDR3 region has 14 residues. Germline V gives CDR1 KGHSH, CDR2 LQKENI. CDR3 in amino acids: CASSLQRGLETQYF. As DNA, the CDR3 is TGTGCCAGCTCATTACAAAGGGGCCTCGAGACCCAGTACTTC.

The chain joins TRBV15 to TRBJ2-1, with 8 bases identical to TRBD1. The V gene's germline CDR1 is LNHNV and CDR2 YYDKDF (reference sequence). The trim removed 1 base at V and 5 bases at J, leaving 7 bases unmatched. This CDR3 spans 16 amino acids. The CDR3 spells CATSRVRQGWNNEQFF. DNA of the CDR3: TGTGCCACCAGCAGAGTCCGACAGGGGTGGAACAATGAGCAGTTCTTC.

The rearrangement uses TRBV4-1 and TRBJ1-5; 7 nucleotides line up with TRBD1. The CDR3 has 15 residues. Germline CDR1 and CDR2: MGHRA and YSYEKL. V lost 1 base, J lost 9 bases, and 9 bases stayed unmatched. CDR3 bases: TGCGCCAGCAGCCAAGTAGGAGGGGGCCGGGGGCCCCAGCATTTT. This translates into CASSQVGGGRGPQHF.

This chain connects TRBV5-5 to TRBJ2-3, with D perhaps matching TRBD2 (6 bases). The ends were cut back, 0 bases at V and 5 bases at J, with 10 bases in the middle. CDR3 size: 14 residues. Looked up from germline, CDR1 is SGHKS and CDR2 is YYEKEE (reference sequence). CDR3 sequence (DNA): TGTGCCAGCAGCTTGGCGGGAGCAGGAGATACGCAGTATTTT. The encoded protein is CASSLAGAGDTQYF.

CDR3 residues: CASSPEGYEQYF. In nucleotides, the CDR3 is TGTGCCAGCTCACCAGAGGGCTACGAGCAGTACTTC. This chain links TRBV18 with TRBJ2-7; possible D gene TRBD2, 5 bases. The CDR3 length is 12 residues. Germline-derived CDR1 and CDR2 are KGHSH and LQKENI. V was cut by 2 bases and J by 3 bases, with 5 bases left in between. Looking up the rest from reference TRBV18 and TRBJ2-7 gives the full variable domain: NAGVMQNPRHLVRRRGQEARLRCSPMKGHSHVYWYRQLPEEGLKFMVYLQKENIIDESGMPKERFSAEFPKEGPSILRIQQVVRGDSAAYFCASSPEGYEQYFGPGTRLTVT.

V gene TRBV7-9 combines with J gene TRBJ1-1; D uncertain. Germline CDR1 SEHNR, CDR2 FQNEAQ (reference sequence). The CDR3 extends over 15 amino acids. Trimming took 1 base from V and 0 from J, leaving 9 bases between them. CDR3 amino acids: CASSLGERMNTEAFF. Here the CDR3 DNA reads TGTGCCAGCAGCTTAGGCGAGAGAATGAACACTGAAGCTTTCTTT.

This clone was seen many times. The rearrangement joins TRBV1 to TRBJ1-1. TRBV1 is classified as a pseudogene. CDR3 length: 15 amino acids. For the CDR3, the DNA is TGCACCAGCAGCCAAGATCCGACCCGGGTCTCTGAAGCTTTCTTT. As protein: CTSSQDPTRVSEAFF.

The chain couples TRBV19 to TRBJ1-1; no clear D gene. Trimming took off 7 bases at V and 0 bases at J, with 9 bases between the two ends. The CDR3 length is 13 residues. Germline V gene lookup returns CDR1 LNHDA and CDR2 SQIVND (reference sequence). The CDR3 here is CASKSTLNTEAFF. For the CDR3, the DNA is TGTGCCAGTAAGTCCACTCTGAACACTGAAGCTTTCTTT.

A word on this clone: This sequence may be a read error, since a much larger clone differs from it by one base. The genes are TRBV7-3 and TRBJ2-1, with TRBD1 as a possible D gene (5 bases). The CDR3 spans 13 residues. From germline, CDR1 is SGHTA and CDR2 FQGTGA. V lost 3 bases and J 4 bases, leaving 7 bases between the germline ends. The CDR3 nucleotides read TGTGCCAGCAGCTTGGACACATACAATGAGCAGTTCTTC. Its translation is CASSLDTYNEQFF.

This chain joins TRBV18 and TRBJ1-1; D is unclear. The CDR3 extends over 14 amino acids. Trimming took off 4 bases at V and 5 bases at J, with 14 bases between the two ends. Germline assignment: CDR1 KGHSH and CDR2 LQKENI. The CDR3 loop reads CASSLIGEGTEAFF. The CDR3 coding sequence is TGTGCCAGCTCACTAATCGGTGAGGGAACTGAAGCTTTCTTT. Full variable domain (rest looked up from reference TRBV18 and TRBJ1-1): NAGVMQNPRHLVRRRGQEARLRCSPMKGHSHVYWYRQLPEEGLKFMVYLQKENIIDESGMPKERFSAEFPKEGPSILRIQQVVRGDSAAYFCASSLIGEGTEAFFGQGTRLTVV.

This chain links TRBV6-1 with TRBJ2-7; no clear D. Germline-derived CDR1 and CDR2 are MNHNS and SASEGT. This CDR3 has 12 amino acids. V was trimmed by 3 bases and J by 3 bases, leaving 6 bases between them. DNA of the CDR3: TGTGCCAGCAGTGATGGGCTCTACGAGCAGTACTTC. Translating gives CASSDGLYEQYF.

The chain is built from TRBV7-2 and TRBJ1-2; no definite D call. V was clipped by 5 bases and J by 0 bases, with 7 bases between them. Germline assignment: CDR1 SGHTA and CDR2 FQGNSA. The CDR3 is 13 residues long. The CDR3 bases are TGTGCCAGCAGCCCACAGACTAACTATGGCTACACCTTC. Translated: CASSPQTNYGYTF.

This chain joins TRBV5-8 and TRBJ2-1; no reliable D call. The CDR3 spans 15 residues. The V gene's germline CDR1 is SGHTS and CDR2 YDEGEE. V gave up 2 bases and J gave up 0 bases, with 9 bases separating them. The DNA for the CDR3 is TGTGCCAGCAGCTTTAGCCAGAGCTCCTACAATGAGCAGTTCTTC. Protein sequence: CASSFSQSSYNEQFF.

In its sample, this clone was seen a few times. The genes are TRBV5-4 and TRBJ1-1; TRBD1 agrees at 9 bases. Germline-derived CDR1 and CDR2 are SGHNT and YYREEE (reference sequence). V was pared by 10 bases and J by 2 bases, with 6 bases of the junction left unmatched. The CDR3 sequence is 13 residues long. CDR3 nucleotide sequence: TGTGCCGGGGGACAGGGCTTAAACACTGAAGCTTTCTTT. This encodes CAGGQGLNTEAFF.

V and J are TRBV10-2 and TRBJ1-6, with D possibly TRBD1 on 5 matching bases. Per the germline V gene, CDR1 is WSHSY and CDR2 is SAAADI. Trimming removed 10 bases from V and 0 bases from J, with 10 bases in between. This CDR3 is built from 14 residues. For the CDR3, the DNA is TGCGCCACAAGGACAAGCTCCTATAATTCACCCCTCCACTTT. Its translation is CATRTSSYNSPLHF.

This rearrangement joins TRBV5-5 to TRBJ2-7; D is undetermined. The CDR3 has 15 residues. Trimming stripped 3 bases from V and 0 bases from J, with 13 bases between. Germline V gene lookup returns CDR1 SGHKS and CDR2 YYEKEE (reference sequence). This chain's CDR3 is CASSSGFSPSYEQYF. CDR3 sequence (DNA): TGTGCCAGCAGCTCCGGGTTTTCCCCCTCCTACGAGCAGTACTTC.

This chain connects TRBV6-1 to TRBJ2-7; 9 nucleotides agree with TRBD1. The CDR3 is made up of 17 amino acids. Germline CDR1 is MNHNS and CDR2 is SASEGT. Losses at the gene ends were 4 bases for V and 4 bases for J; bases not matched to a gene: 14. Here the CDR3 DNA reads TGTGCCAGCAGTGTAGAACCTTCGGGACAGGGTTTTTACGAGCAGTACTTC. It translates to CASSVEPSGQGFYEQYF.

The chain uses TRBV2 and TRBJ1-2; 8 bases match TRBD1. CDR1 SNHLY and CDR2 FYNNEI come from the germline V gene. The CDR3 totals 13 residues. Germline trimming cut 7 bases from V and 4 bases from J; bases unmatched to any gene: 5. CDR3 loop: CASIRGQGYGYTF. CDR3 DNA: TGTGCCAGCATTAGAGGACAGGGCTATGGCTACACCTTC.

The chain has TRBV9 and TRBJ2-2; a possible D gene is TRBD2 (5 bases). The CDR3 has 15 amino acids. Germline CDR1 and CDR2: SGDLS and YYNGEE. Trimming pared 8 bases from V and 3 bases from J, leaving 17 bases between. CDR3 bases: TGTGCCAGTCGCCGAGGCCTAGCCTACACCGGGGAGCTGTTTTTT. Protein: CASRRGLAYTGELFF.

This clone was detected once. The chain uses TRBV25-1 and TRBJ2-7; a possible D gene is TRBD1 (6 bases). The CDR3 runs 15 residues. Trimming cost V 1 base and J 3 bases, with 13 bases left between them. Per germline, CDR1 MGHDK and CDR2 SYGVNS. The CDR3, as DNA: TGTGCCAGCAGTGAATCGGGCAGGGGATTCTACGAGCAGTACTTC. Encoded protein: CASSESGRGFYEQYF.

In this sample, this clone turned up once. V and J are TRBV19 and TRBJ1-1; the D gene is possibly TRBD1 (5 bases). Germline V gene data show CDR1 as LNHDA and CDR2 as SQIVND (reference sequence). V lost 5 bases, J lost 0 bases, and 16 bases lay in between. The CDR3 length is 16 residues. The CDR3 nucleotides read TGTGCCAGTAGTCACCGACAGATCGTAATGAACACTGAAGCTTTCTTT. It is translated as CASSHRQIVMNTEAFF.

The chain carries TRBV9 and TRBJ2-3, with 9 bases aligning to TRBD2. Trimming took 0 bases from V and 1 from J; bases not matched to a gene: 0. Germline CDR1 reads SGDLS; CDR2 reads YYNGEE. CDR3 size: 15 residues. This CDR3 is CASSVVAGGTDTQYF. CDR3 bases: TGTGCCAGCAGCGTAGTAGCGGGGGGCACAGATACGCAGTATTTT.

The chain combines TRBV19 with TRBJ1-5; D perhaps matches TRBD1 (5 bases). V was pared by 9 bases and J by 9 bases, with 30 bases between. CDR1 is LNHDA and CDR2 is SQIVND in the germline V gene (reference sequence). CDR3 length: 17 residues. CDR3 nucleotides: TGTGCCAGCCATGGTGGCGGGGGGGTTCGATATCTTCTGCCCCAGCATTTT. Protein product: CASHGGGGVRYLLPQHF.

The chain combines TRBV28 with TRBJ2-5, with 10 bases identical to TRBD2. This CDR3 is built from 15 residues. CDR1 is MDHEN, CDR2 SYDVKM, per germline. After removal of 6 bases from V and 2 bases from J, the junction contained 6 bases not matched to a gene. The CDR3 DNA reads TGTGCCAGCAGCCCTAGCGGGGGACCTCAAGAGACCCAGTACTTC. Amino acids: CASSPSGGPQETQYF.

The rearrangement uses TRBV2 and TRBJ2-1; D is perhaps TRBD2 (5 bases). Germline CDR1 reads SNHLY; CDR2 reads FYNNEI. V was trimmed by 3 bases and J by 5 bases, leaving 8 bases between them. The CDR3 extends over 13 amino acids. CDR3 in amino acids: CASSDPGNNEQFF. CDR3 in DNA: TGTGCCAGCAGTGACCCGGGGAACAATGAGCAGTTCTTC.

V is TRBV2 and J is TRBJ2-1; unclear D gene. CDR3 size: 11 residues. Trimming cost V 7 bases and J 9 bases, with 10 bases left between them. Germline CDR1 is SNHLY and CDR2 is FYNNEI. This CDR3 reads CASKIGVEQFF. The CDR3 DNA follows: TGTGCCAGCAAAATCGGAGTTGAGCAGTTCTTC.

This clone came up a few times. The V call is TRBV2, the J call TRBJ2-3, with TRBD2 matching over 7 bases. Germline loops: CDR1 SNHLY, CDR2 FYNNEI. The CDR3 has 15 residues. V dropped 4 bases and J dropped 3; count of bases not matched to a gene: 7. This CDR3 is CASSALSRETDTQYF. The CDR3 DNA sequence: TGTGCCAGCAGTGCTCTGTCGCGGGAGACAGATACGCAGTATTTT.

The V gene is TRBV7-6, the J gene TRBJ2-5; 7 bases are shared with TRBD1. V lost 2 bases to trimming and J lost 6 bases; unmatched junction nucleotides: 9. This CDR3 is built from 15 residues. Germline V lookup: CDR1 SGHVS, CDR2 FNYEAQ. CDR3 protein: CASSLSSDRVKTQYF. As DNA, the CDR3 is TGTGCCAGCAGCTTAAGTAGCGACAGGGTAAAGACCCAGTACTTC. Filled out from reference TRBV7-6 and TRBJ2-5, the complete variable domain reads GAGVSQSPRYKVTKRGQDVALRCDPISGHVSLYWYRQALGQGPEFLTYFNYEAQQDKSGLPNDRFSAERPEGSISTLTIQRTEQRDSAMYRCASSLSSDRVKTQYFGPGTRLLVL.

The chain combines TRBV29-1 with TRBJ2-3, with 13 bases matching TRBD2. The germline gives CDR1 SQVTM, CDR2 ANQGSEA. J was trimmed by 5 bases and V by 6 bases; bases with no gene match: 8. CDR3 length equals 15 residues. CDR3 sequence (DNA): TGCAGCGTGGTGACTAGCGGGGGGCATGGAGATACGCAGTATTTT. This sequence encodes CSVVTSGGHGDTQYF.

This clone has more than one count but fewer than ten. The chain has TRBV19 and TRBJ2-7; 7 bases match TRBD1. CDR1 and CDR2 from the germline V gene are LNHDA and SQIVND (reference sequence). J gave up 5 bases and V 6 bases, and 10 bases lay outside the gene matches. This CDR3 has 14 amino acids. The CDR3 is CASSSGQSVDEQYF. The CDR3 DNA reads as TGTGCCAGTAGCTCGGGACAGTCTGTCGACGAGCAGTACTTC. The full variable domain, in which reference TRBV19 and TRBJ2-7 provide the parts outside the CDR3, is DGGITQSPKYLFRKEGQNVTLSCEQNLNHDAMYWYRQDPGQGLRLIYYSQIVNDFQKGDIAEGYSVSREKKESFPLTVTSAQKNPTAFYLCASSSGQSVDEQYFGPGTRLTVT.

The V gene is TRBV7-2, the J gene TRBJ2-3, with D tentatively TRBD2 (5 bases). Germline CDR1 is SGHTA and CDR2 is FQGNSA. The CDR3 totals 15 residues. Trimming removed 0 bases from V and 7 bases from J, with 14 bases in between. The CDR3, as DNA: TGTGCCAGCAGCTTAGCGTCCCCGGGGAGACATACGCAGTATTTT. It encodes CASSLASPGRHTQYF.